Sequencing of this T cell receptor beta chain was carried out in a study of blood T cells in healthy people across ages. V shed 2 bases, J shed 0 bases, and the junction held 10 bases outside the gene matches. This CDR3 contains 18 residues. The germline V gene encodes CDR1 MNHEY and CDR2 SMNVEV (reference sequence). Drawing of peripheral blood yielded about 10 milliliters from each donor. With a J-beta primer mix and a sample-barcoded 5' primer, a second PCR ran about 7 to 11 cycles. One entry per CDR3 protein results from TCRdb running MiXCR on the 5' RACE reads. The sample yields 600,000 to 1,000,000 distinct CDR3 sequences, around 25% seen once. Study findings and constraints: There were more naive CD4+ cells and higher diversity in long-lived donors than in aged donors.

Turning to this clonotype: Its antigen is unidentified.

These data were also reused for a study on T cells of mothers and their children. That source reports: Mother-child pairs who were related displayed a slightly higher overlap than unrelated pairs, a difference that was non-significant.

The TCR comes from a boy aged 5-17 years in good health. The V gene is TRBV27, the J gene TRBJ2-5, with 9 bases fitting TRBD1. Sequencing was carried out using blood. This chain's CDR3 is CASSLGGGTGSYQETQYF. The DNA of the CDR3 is TGTGCCAGCAGTTTAGGGGGCGGGACAGGGTCGTACCAAGAGACCCAGTACTTC.